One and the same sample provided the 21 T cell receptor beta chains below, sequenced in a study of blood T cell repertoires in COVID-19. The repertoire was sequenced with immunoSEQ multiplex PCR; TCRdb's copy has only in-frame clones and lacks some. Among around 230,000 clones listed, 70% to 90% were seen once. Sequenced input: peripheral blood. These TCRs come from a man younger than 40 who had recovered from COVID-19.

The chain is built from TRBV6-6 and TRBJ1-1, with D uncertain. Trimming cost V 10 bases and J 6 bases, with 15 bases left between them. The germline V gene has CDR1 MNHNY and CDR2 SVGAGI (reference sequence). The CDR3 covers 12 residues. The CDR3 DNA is TGTGCCACCGAAGGCCACGGGGCTGAAGCTTTCTTT. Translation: CATEGHGAEAFF.

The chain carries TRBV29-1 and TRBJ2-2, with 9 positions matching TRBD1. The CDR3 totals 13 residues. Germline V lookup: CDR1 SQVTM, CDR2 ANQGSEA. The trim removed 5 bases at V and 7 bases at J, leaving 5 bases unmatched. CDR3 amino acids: CSVYRGRIGELFF. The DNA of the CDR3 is TGCAGCGTTTACAGGGGGCGCATCGGGGAGCTGTTTTTT.

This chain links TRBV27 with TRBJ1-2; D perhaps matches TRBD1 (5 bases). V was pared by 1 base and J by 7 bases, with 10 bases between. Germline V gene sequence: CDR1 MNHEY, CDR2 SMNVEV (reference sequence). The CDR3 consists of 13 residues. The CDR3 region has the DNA TGTGCCAGCAGTTTATGGCAGGGTAGTGGCTACACCTTC. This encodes CASSLWQGSGYTF.

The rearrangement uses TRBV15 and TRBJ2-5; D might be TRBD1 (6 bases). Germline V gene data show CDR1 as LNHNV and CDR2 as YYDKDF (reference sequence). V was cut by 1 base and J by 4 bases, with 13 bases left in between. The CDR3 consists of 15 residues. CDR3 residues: CATSRGTGLGETQYF. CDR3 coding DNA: TGTGCCACCAGCAGAGGAACAGGGCTGGGAGAGACCCAGTACTTC. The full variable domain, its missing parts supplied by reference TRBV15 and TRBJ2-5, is DAMVIQNPRYQVTQFGKPVTLSCSQTLNHNVMYWYQQKSSQAPKLLFHYYDKDFNNEADTPDNFQSRRPNTSFCFLDIRSPGLGDTAMYLCATSRGTGLGETQYFGPGTRLLVL.

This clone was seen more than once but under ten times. The CDR3 protein is CASSEARDSTYNEQFF. The CDR3 DNA follows: TGTGCCAGCAGTGAAGCGAGGGACAGTACCTACAATGAGCAGTTCTTC. The chain joins TRBV6-1 to TRBJ2-1, with 7 bases that match TRBD1. V was clipped by 0 bases and J by 2 bases; unmatched bases: 4. Germline lookup yields CDR1 MNHNS and CDR2 SASEGT. There are 16 residues in the CDR3.

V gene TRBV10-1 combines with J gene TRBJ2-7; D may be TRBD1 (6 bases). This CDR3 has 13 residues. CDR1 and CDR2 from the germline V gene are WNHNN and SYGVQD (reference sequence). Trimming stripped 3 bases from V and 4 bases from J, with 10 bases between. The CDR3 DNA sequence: TGCGCCAGCAGTGAAGGGGGTAGGTACGAGCAGTACTTC. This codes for CASSEGGRYEQYF.

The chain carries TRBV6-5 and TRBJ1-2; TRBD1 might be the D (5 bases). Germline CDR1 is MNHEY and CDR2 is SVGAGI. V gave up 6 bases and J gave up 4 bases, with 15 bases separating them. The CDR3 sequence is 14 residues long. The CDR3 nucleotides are TGTGCCAGCAGCCCCGGCAGGGAGGGCTATGGCTACACCTTC. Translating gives CASSPGREGYGYTF.

DNA for the CDR3: TGTGCCAGCAGCTTAAAGTCGTCGGCTAGCGGGGGGATTTCCTACGAGCAGTACTTC. It translates to CASSLKSSASGGISYEQYF. The rearrangement links TRBV7-2 to TRBJ2-7, with 11 bases lining up with TRBD2. The length of the CDR3 is 19 residues. Per germline, CDR1 SGHTA and CDR2 FQGNSA. With 2 bases clipped from V and 1 base from J, the junction kept 13 bases outside the gene matches.

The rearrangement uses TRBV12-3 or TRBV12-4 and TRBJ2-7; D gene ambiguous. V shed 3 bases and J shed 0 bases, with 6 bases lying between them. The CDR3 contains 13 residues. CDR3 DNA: TGTGCCAGCAGTTTGGTCAGCTCCTACGAGCAGTACTTC. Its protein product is CASSLVSSYEQYF.

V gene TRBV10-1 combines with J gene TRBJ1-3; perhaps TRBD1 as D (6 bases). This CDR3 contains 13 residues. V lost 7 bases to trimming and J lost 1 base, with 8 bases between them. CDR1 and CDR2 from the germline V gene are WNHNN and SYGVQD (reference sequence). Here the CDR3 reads CASNDRSGNTIYF. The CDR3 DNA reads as TGCGCCAGCAATGACAGGTCTGGAAACACCATATATTTT.

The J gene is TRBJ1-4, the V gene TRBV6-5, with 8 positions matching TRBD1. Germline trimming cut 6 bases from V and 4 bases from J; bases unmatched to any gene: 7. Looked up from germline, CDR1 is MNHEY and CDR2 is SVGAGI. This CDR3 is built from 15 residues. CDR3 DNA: TGTGCCAGCAGCTTAGGACAGGGCCTTAATGAAAAACTGTTTTTT. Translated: CASSLGQGLNEKLFF.

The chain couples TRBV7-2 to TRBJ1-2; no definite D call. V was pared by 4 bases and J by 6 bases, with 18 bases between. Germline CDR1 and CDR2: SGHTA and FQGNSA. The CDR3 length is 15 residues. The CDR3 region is CASSSIDRRRDGYTF. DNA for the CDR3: TGTGCCAGCAGCTCAATAGATCGAAGGCGGGATGGCTACACCTTC.

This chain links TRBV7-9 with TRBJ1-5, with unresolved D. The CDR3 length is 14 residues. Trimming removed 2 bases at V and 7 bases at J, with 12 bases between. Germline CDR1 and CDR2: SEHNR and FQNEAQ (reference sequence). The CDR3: CASSLPGVTQPQHF. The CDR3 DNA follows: TGTGCCAGCAGCTTACCTGGAGTTACACAGCCCCAGCATTTT. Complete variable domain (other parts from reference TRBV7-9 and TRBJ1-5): DTGVSQNPRHKITKRGQNVTFRCDPISEHNRLYWYRQTLGQGPEFLTYFQNEAQLEKSRLLSDRFSAERPKGSFSTLEIQRTEQGDSAMYLCASSLPGVTQPQHFGDGTRLSIL.

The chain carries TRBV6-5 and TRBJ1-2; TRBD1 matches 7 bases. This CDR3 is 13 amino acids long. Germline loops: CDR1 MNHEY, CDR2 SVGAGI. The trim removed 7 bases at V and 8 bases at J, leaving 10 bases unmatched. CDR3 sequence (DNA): TGTGCCAGCACCGACGGACAGGCCTCGGGCTACACCTTC. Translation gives CASTDGQASGYTF.

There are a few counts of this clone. As DNA, the CDR3 is TGCGCCAGCAGTGACAGGACAGATAAAAACTATGGCTACACCTTC. Amino acids: CASSDRTDKNYGYTF. This chain uses TRBV10-1 with TRBJ1-2, with D perhaps matching TRBD1 (6 bases). The V gene lost 3 bases and the J gene lost 2 bases, with 13 bases spanning the gap. The CDR3 spans 15 residues. The germline gives CDR1 WNHNN, CDR2 SYGVQD (reference sequence).

The CDR3 bases are TGTGCCAGCAGCAGGCAGGGGGCTAACTATGGCTACACCTTC. Amino acid sequence: CASSRQGANYGYTF. The rearrangement links TRBV9 to TRBJ1-2, with 7 bases identical to TRBD1. Germline CDR1 and CDR2: SGDLS and YYNGEE. The CDR3 is made up of 14 amino acids. Trimming cost V 4 bases and J 0 bases; bases outside gene matches: 3.

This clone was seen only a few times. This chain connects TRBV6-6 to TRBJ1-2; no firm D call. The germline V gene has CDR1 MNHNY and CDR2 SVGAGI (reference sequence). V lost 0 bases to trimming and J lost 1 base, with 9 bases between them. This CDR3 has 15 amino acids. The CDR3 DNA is TGTGCCAGCAGTTACTCGCGAGGATTTAACTATGGCTACACCTTC. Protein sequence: CASSYSRGFNYGYTF.

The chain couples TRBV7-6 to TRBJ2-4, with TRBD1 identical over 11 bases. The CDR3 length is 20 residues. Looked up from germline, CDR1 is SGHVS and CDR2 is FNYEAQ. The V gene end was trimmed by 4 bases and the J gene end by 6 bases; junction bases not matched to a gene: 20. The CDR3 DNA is TGTGCCAGCAGCTCCGTAGGGGGACAGGGGGGACAAGGCGGTGGAAACATTCAGTACTTC. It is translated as CASSSVGGQGGQGGGNIQYF.

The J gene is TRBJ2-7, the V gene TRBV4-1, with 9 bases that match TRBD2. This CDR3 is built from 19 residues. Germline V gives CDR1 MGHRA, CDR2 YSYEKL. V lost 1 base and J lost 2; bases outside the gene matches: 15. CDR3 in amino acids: CASSQGVRLAVPSPYEQYF. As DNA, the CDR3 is TGCGCCAGCAGCCAAGGGGTTAGACTAGCGGTTCCCAGCCCCTACGAGCAGTACTTC.

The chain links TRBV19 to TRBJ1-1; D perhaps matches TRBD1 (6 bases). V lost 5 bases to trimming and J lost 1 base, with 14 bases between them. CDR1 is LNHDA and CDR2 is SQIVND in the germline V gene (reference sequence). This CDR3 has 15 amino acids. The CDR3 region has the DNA TGTGCCAGTAGTCCGCAACAGGGATGGAACACTGAAGCTTTCTTT. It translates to CASSPQQGWNTEAFF.

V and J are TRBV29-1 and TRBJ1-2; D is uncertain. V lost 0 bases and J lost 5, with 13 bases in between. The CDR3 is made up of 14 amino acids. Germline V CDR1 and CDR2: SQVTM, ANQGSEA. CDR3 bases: TGCAGCGTTGAAGATGCAGGAAACGCTTATGGCTACACCTTC. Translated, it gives CSVEDAGNAYGYTF. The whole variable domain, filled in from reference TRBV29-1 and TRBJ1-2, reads SAVISQKPSRDICQRGTSLTIQCQVDSQVTMMFWYRQQPGQSLTLIATANQGSEATYESGFVIDKFPISRPNLTFSTLTVSNMSPEDSSIYLCSVEDAGNAYGYTFGSGTRLTVV.